The 13 T cell receptor beta chains reported below all come from one sample, sequenced in a study of blood T cell repertoires in COVID-19. This table comes from immunoSEQ multiplex PCR, and its TCRdb copy is limited to in-frame clones, with some not included. Here the sample spans some 150,000 clones, 88% being singletons. Specimen: peripheral blood. These receptors were collected from a human donor in a cohort sampled during active COVID-19.

This sequence joins TRBV5-4 and TRBJ2-3; 12 bases are shared with TRBD2. This CDR3 comprises 16 residues. Trimming at V came to 0 bases and at J to 4 bases, leaving 3 bases not matched to a gene. The V gene's germline CDR1 is SGHNT and CDR2 YYREEE (reference sequence). The CDR3 loop reads CASSLVSSGGADTQYF. As DNA, the CDR3 is TGTGCCAGCAGCTTGGTTTCTAGCGGGGGGGCAGATACGCAGTATTTT.

This clone was detected only once. The chain uses TRBV3-1 (or the pseudogene TRBV3-2) and TRBJ2-7; 10 bases match TRBD1. The CDR3 consists of 19 residues. CDR1 and CDR2 from the germline V gene are LGHDT and YNNKEL (reference sequence). V lost 0 bases to trimming and J lost 3 bases; unmatched junction nucleotides: 14. DNA of the CDR3: TGTGCCAGCAGCCAAGATCCAGACAGATGGGACAGGGGACTCTACGAGCAGTACTTC. Encoded protein: CASSQDPDRWDRGLYEQYF.

The chain recombines TRBV28 with TRBJ2-1; D remains unclear. Germline V gene lookup returns CDR1 MDHEN and CDR2 SYDVKM. This CDR3 spans 14 amino acids. V lost 5 bases to trimming and J lost 9 bases, with 17 bases between them. The CDR3 spells CASSPPLRLLEQFF. In nucleotides, the CDR3 is TGTGCCAGCAGTCCCCCCTTGAGACTCCTTGAGCAGTTCTTC.

The rearrangement joins TRBV7-2 to TRBJ1-2, with 7 positions matching TRBD1. The CDR3 extends over 15 amino acids. CDR1 is SGHTA and CDR2 is FQGNSA in the germline V gene. The V segment lost 4 bases and the J segment 2 bases; nucleotides outside the gene matches: 7. CDR3 nucleotide sequence: TGTGCCAGCAGCTCACAGGGGTTTCGGAACTATGGCTACACCTTC. Translated, it gives CASSSQGFRNYGYTF.

The chain joins TRBV7-2 to TRBJ1-6; TRBD1 matches at 9 bases. The CDR3 is 14 amino acids. The germline CDR1 and CDR2 sequences are SGHTA and FQGNSA. Losses at the gene ends were 7 bases for V and 7 bases for J; bases not matched to a gene: 5. In DNA, the CDR3 is TGTGCCAGCACCAGAGGACAGGGGAATTCACCCCTCCACTTT. This sequence encodes CASTRGQGNSPLHF.

The V gene is TRBV4-1, the J gene TRBJ2-5; the D gene is possibly TRBD1 (6 bases). This CDR3 has 14 amino acids. Germline values: CDR1 MGHRA, CDR2 YSYEKL. With 1 base removed from V and 6 bases from J, the gap between germline ends came to 12 bases. The DNA for the CDR3 is TGCGCCAGCAGCCAAGTAAACAGGGTCCAGACCCAGTACTTC. Protein sequence: CASSQVNRVQTQYF.

The chain joins TRBV5-5 to TRBJ2-3; a weak D match, TRBD2 (6 bases). The CDR3 runs to 13 residues. Germline V CDR1 and CDR2: SGHKS, YYEKEE (reference sequence). V lost 4 bases and J lost 6, with 12 bases in between. In DNA, the CDR3 is TGTGCCAGCAGCGTGCCGGCGGGGGATACGCAGTATTTT. Translation gives CASSVPAGDTQYF.

This clone was recorded once. The V call is TRBV7-2, the J call TRBJ2-1; TRBD2 agrees at 14 bases. The germline V gene encodes CDR1 SGHTA and CDR2 FQGNSA. V shed 5 bases, J shed 7 bases, and the junction held 7 bases outside the gene matches. The CDR3 has 16 amino acids. The CDR3 sequence is CASSPPGLAGVNEQFF. The CDR3 DNA is TGTGCCAGCAGCCCTCCGGGACTAGCGGGAGTTAATGAGCAGTTCTTC. The full variable domain, completed using reference TRBV7-2 and TRBJ2-1, is GAGVSQSPSNKVTEKGKDVELRCDPISGHTALYWYRQSLGQGLEFLIYFQGNSAPDKSGLPSDRFSAERTGGSVSTLTIQRTQQEDSAVYLCASSPPGLAGVNEQFFGPGTRLTVL.

J is TRBJ1-1 and V is TRBV27; D remains ambiguous. V lost 1 base, J lost 6 bases, and 9 bases lay in between. The CDR3 contains 13 residues. Germline lookup yields CDR1 MNHEY and CDR2 SMNVEV (reference sequence). CDR3 sequence: CASSLWTDSEAFF. In DNA form, the CDR3 reads TGTGCCAGCAGTTTATGGACGGACTCTGAAGCTTTCTTT.

This chain joins TRBV20-1 and TRBJ1-5, with 7 positions matching TRBD1. Trimming cost V 3 bases and J 4 bases; bases outside gene matches: 6. This CDR3 has 14 residues. Germline V lookup: CDR1 DFQATT, CDR2 SNEGSKA (reference sequence). The CDR3 region is CSASSRQGNQPQHF. CDR3 nucleotide sequence: TGCAGTGCTAGTTCTCGACAGGGTAATCAGCCCCAGCATTTT.

V and J are TRBV3-1 (or the pseudogene TRBV3-2) and TRBJ1-2; TRBD1 matches at 11 bases. Losses at the gene ends were 1 base for V and 7 bases for J; bases not matched to a gene: 8. CDR1 LGHDT and CDR2 YNNKEL come from the germline V gene (reference sequence). This CDR3 has 16 residues. In DNA, the CDR3 is TGTGCCAGCAGCCAAGGAGGACAGGGGGCTATCGGTGGCTACACCTTC. Its protein is CASSQGGQGAIGGYTF.

The chain uses TRBV10-2 and TRBJ1-2; D gene unclear. CDR3 length equals 15 residues. CDR1 WSHSY and CDR2 SAAADI come from the germline V gene. Trimming pared 2 bases from V and 4 bases from J, leaving 14 bases between. Here the CDR3 DNA reads TGCGCCAGCAGTGAGGACAACCTCGCTCCCTATGGCTACACCTTC. Translated: CASSEDNLAPYGYTF.

The chain couples TRBV28 to TRBJ1-6; a weak D match, TRBD1 (6 bases). The germline CDR1 and CDR2 sequences are MDHEN and SYDVKM. The CDR3 has 16 residues. The ends were cut back, 10 bases at V and 4 bases at J, with 20 bases in the middle. The CDR3 DNA reads TGTGCCACCAAACCTACAGGGCCGCGGTATAATTCACCCCTCCACTTT. Protein: CATKPTGPRYNSPLHF.